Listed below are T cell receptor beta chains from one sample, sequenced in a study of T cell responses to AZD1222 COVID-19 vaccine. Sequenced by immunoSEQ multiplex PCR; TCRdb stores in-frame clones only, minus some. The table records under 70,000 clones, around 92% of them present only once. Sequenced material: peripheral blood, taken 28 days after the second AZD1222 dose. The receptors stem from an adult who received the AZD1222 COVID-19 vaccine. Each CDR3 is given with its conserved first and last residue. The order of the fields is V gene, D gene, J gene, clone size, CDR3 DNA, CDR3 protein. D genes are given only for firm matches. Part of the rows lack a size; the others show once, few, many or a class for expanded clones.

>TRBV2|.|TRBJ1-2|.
TGTGCCAGCAGTGAAGGGGTCGGTAACTATGGCTACACCTTC
CASSEGVGNYGYTF
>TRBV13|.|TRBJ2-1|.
TGTGCCAGCAGTCCACGGCAGGGTGAGCAGTTCTTC
CASSPRQGEQFF
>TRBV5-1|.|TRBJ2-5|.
TGCGCCAGCAGCCCCGAACCCTCGCCACAAGAGACCCAGTACTTC
CASSPEPSPQETQYF
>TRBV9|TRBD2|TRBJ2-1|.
TGTGCCAGCAGCGGAGGGCTAGCGGACAATGAGCAGTTCTTC
CASSGGLADNEQFF
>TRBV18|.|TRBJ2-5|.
TGTGCCAGCTCTCCGAATGGGAACCAAGAGACCCAGTACTTC
CASSPNGNQETQYF
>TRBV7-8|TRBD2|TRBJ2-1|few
TGTGCCAGCAGCTCCGGGTCCCTGAGCGGGAGAACCTACAATGAGCAGTTCTTC
CASSSGSLSGRTYNEQFF
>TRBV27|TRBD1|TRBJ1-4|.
TGTGCCAGCAGGACAGGGGCTAATGAAAAACTGTTTTTT
CASRTGANEKLFF
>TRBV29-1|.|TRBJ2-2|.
TGCAGCGCCGAGGCAGACACCGGGGAGCTGTTTTTT
CSAEADTGELFF
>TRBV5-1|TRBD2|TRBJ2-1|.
TGCGCCAGCAGCCAAGCCGGGACTAGCGGGGGGAGCTCCTACAATGAGCAGTTCTTC
CASSQAGTSGGSSYNEQFF
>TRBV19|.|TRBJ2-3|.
TGTGCCAGTAGTATCCTGGATGAGACAGATACGCAGTATTTT
CASSILDETDTQYF
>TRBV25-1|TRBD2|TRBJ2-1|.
TGTGCCAGCAGTGAAAGCCTAGCGGGAGGCGGTGAGCAGTTCTTC
CASSESLAGGGEQFF
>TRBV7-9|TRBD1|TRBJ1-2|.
TGTGCCAGCAGTGGGACAGGGAACGGCTACACCTTC
CASSGTGNGYTF
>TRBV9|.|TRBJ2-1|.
TGTGCCAGCAGCGAGGGCGAGGGTACCTACAATGAGCAGTTCTTC
CASSEGEGTYNEQFF
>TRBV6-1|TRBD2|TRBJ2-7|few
TGTGCCAGCAGTGAAGCGTGGACTAGCGATGGGAGATTAGGGTCCTACGAGCAGTACTTC
CASSEAWTSDGRLGSYEQYF
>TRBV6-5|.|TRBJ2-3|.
TGTGCCAGCACGTTCCACCAGGGCGCAGATACGCAGTATTTT
CASTFHQGADTQYF
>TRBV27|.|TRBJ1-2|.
TGTGCCAGCAGTTTACGTACAGGGAAATCGGGAGACTATGGCTACACCTTC
CASSLRTGKSGDYGYTF
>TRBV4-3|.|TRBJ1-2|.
TGCGCCAGCAGCCGGGTACGGGGGCGAGGTGGCTACACCTTC
CASSRVRGRGGYTF
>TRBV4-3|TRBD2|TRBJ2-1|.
TGCGCCAGCAGCCAAGAAAGGGTGTTTAGCGGGAGGGCCTATGAGCAGTTCTTC
CASSQERVFSGRAYEQFF
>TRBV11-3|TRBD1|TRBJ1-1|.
TGTGCCAGCAGCTCCCAGACCCTCAGGGGGACTGAAGCTTTCTTT
CASSSQTLRGTEAFF
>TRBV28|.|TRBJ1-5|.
TGTGCCAGCAAGGGGATCCCTTCAAGCAATCAGCCCCAGCATTTT
CASKGIPSSNQPQHF
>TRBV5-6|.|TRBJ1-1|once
TGTGCCAGCAGCTTTCGTACGACCTTTGGGACTGAAGCTTTCTTT
CASSFRTTFGTEAFF
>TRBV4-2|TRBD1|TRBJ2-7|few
TGTGCCAGCAGCCAAGCTCGGGGCAGGGGGCTCGACGAGCAGTACTTC
CASSQARGRGLDEQYF
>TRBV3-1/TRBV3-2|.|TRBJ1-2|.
TGTGCCAGCAGCCAAGATCGAATTGCAGGGGGCTACACCTTC
CASSQDRIAGGYTF
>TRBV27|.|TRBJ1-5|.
TGTGCCAGCAGCTTTAGTGGGGAGCCCAATCAGCCCCAGCATTTT
CASSFSGEPNQPQHF
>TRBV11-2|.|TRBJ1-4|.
TGTGCCAGCAGCTTAGGGGTCTCAGGGAAAAAACTGTTTTTT
CASSLGVSGKKLFF
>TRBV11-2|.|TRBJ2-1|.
TGTGCCAGCAGCAGGACCCTCGAGCAGTTCTTC
CASSRTLEQFF
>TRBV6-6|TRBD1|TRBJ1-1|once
TGTGCCAGCAGTTCAGACCGGACAGGGGGCACTGAAGCTTTCTTT
CASSSDRTGGTEAFF
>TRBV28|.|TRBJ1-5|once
TGTGCCAGCAGTATCAGCAATCAGCCCCAGCATTTT
CASSISNQPQHF
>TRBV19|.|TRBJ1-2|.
TGTGCCAGTAGTATAGGAGAGGGACTAGGCTACACCTTC
CASSIGEGLGYTF
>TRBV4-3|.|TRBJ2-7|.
TGCGCCAGCAGCCAAGATGGGTTAGGTAACTACGAGCAGTACTTC
CASSQDGLGNYEQYF
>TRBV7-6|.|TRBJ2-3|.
TGTGCCAGCAGCCCATCAGCGGGTCACACAGATACGCAGTATTTT
CASSPSAGHTDTQYF
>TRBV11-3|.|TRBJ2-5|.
TGTGCCAGCAGCTTATTGGGGGGAGAGACCCAGTACTTC
CASSLLGGETQYF
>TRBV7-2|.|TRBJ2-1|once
TGTGCCAGCAGCTTAGCCCATGAGCAGTTCTTC
CASSLAHEQFF
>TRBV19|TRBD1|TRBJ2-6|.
TGTGCCAGTAACGATCCGGGACAGGGTAATGCTGGGGCCAACGTCCTGACTTTC
CASNDPGQGNAGANVLTF
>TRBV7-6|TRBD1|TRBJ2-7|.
TGTGCCAGCAGCTTAAGCTCCGGGACAGGGGGCAACGAGCAGTACTTC
CASSLSSGTGGNEQYF
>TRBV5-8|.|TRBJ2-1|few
TGTGCCAGCAGCTTTGGGCACTACCCCGGGGACAATGAGCAGTTCTTC
CASSFGHYPGDNEQFF
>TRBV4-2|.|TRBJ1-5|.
TGTGCCAGCAGCCAAGCAGTGAGTCAGCCCCAGCATTTT
CASSQAVSQPQHF
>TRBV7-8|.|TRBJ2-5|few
TGTGCCAGCAGCTTAGCACGGCTAGGAGAGACCCAGTACTTC
CASSLARLGETQYF
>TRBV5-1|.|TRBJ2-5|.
TGCGCCAGCAGCTTGGCAGGGAGTGGAGAGACCCAGTACTTC
CASSLAGSGETQYF
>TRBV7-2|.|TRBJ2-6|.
TGTGCCAGCTCGAGACGGTCAACCTACTCTGGGGCCAACGTCCTGACTTTC
CASSRRSTYSGANVLTF
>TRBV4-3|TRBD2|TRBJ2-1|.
TGCGCCAGCAGCTCAACGGGGGGAGCGGGAGTTTACAATGAGCAGTTCTTC
CASSSTGGAGVYNEQFF
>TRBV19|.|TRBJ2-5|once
TGTGCCAGTAGTATCTTTGGCACAGGGCAAGAGACCCAGTACTTC
CASSIFGTGQETQYF
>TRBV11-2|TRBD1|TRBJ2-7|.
TGTGCCAGCGACGTGGACGGGACAGTTCTGAGGGAGCAGTACTTC
CASDVDGTVLREQYF